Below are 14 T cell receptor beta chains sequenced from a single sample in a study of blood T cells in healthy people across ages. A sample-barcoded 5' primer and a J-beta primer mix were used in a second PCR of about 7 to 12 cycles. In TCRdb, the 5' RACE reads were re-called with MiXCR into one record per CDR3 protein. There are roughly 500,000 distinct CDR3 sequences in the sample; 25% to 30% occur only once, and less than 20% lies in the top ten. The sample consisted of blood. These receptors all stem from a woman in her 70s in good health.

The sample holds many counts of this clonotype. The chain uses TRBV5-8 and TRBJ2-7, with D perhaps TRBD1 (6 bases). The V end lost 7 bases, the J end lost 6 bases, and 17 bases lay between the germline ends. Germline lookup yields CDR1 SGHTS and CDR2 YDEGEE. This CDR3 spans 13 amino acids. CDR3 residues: CASSTRGSFEQYF. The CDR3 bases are TGTGCCAGCTCAACAAGGGGGAGTTTCGAGCAGTACTTC.

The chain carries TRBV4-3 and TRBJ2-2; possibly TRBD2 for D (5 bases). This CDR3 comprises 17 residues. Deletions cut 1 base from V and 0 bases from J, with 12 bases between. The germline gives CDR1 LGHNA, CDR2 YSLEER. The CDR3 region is CASSQGRARANTGELFF. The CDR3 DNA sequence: TGCGCCAGCAGCCAAGGTCGGGCGAGGGCGAACACCGGGGAGCTGTTTTTT.

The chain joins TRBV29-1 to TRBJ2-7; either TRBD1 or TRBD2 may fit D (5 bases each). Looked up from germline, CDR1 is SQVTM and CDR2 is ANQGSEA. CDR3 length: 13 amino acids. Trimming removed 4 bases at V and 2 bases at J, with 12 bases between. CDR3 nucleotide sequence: TGCAGCGTTGTTCCGGGGACCACCTACGAGCAGTACTTC. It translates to CSVVPGTTYEQYF.

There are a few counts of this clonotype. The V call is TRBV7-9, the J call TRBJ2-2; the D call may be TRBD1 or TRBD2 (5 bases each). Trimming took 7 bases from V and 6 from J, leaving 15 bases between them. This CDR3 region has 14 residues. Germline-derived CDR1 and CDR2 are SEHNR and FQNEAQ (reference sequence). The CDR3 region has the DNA TGTGCCAGCACGATCGGGGCGGCGTCCGGGGAGCTGTTTTTT. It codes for CASTIGAASGELFF.

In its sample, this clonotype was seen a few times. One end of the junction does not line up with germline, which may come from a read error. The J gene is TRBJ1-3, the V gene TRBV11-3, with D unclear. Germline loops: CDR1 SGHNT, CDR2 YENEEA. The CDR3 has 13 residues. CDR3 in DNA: TGTGCCAGCAGCTTACTTTCTGGAAACACCTTACATTTT. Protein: CASSLLSGNTLHF.

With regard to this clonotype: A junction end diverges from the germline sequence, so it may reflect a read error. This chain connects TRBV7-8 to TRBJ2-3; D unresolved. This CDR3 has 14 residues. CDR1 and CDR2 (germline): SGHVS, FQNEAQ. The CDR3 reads CASRLMVSTDTQYF. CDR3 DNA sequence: TGTGCCAGCCGCTTAATGGTCAGCACAGATACGCAGTATTTT.

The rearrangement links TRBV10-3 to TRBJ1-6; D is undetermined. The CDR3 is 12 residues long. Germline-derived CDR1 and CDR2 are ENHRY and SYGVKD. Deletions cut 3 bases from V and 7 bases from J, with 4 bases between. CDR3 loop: CAISDYNSPLHF. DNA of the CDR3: TGTGCCATCAGTGATTACAATTCACCCCTCCACTTT.

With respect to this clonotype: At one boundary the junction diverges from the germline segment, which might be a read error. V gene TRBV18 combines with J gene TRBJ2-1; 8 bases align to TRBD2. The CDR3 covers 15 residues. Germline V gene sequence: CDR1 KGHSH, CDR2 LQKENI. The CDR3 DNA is TGTGCCAACTCACCATTCGGGAGGGCCGGGGATGAGCAGTTCTTC. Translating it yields CANSPFGRAGDEQFF.

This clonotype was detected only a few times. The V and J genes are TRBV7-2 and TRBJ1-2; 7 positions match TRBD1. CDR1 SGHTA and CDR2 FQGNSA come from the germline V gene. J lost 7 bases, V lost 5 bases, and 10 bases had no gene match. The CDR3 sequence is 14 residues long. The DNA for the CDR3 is TGTGCCAGCAGCCCCCGGACAGGTTTATCTGGCTACACCTTC. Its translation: CASSPRTGLSGYTF.

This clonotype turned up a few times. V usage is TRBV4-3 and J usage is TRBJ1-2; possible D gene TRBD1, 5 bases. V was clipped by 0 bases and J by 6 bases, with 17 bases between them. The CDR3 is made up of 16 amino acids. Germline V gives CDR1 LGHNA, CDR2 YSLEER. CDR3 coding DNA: TGCGCCAGCAGCCAAGATTCCAACCGGGGGTCGAATGGCTACACCTTC. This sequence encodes CASSQDSNRGSNGYTF.

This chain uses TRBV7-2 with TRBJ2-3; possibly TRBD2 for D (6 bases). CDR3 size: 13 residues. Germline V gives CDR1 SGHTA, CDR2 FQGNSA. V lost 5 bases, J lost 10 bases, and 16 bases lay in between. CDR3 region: CASSPNRGVAQYF. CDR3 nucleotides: TGTGCCAGCAGCCCAAATCGCGGGGTTGCGCAGTATTTT.

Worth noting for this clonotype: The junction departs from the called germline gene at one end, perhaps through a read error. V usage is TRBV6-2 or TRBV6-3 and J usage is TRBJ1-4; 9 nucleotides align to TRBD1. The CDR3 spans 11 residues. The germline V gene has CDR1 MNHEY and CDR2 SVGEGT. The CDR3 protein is CAGSSDRGLFF. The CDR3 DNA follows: TGTGCCGGCAGTTCGGACAGGGGACTGTTTTTT.

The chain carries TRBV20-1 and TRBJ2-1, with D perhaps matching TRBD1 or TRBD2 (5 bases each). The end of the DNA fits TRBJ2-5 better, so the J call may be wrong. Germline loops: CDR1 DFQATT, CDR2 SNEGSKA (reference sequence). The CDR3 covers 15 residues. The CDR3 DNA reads TGCAGTGCGGCTGGACAACGGGGCAGGGAAGAGACCCAGTACTTC. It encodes CSAAGQRGREETQYF.

The CDR3 bases are TGCGCCAGCAGCTTTGATACCCCAGCGGGGGCGTATGAGCAGTTCTTC. Translation: CASSFDTPAGAYEQFF. The chain joins TRBV5-1 to TRBJ2-5; 8 nucleotides align to TRBD2. The J call may be faulty, since TRBJ2-1 better matches the DNA end. The CDR3 length is 16 residues. Germline CDR1 reads SGHRS; CDR2 reads YFSETQ.